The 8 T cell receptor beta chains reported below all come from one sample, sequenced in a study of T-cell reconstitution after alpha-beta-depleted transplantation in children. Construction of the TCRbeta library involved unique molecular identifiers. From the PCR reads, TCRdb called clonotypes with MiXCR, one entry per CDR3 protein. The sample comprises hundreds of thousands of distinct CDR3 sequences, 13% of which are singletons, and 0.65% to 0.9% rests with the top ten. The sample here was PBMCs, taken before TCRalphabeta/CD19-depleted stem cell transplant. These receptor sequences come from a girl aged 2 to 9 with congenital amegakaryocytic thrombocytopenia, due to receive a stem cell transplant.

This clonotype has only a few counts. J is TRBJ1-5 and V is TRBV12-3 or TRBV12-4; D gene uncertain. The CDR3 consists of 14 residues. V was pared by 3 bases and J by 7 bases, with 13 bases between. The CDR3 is CASSFIGKGQPQHF. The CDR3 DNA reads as TGTGCCAGCAGTTTTATCGGGAAAGGCCAGCCCCAGCATTTT.

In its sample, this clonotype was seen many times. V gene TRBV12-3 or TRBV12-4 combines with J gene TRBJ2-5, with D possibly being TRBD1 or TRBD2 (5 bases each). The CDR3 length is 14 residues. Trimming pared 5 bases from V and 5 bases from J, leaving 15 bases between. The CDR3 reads CASSKSGRAETQYF. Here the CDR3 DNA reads TGTGCCAGCAGTAAATCAGGGAGAGCGGAGACCCAGTACTTC.

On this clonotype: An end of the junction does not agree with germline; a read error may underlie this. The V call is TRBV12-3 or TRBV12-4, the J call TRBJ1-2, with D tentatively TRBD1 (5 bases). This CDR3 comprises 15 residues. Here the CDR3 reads CASTLVGVRHYGDTF. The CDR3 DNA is TGTGCCAGCACTTTGGTGGGGGTCAGGCACTATGGCGACACCTTC.

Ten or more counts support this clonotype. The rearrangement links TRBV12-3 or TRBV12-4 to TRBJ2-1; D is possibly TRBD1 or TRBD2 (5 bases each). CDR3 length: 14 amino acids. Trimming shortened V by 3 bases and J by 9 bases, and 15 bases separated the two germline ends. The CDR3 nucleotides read TGTGCCAGCAGTTTCGGACATCCTGAGGGTGAGCAGTTCTTC. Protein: CASSFGHPEGEQFF.

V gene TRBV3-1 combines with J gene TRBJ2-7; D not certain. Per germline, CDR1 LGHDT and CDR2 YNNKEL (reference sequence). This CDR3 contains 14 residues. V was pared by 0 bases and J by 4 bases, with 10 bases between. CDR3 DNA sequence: TGTGCCAGCAGCCAAGATCTGCCAGAGTACGAGCAGTACTTC. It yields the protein CASSQDLPEYEQYF.

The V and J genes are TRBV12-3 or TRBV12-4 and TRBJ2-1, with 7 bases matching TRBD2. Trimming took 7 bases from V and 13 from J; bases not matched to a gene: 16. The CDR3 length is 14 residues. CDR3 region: CASTHSAGVPTQFF. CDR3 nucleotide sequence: TGTGCCAGCACCCATTCCGCGGGAGTTCCCACCCAGTTCTTC.

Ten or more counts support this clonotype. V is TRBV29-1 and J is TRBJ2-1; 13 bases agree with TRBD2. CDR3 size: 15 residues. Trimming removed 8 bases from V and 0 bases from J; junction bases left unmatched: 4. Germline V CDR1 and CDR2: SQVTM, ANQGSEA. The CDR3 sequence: CSTWTSGSSYNEQFF. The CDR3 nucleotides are TGCAGCACCTGGACTAGCGGGAGCTCCTACAATGAGCAGTTCTTC.

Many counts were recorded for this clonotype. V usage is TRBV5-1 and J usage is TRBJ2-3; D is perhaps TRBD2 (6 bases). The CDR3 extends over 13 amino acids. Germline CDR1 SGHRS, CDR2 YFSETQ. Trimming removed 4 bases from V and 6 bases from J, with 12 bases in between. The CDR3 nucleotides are TGCGCCAGCAGCCTCCGGGACTCGGATACGCAGTATTTT. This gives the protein CASSLRDSDTQYF.